Listed here are 12 T cell receptor beta chains from one sample, sequenced in a study of blood T cell repertoires in COVID-19. Profiled with immunoSEQ multiplex PCR; TCRdb holds only in-frame clones, not every one. The sample has about 80,000 clones, 60% to 85% seen once. The sample was peripheral blood. The source of these receptors is a human donor in a cohort sampled during active COVID-19.

The chain employs TRBV10-2 and TRBJ2-1; maybe TRBD2 (6 bases). Germline values: CDR1 WSHSY, CDR2 SAAADI. V was trimmed by 5 bases and J by 0 bases, leaving 17 bases between them. This CDR3 region has 17 residues. CDR3 DNA: TGCGCCAGCAGTCATAGCGGAGGACCCCTCTCCTACAATGAGCAGTTCTTC. Its protein is CASSHSGGPLSYNEQFF.

The rearrangement links TRBV24-1 to TRBJ2-1, with 11 positions matching TRBD2. The trim removed 4 bases at V and 10 bases at J, leaving 20 bases unmatched. The CDR3 length is 19 residues. The germline V gene has CDR1 KGHDR and CDR2 SFDVKD. The CDR3 loop reads CATSDPLGLAGGKGGEQFF. Here the CDR3 DNA reads TGTGCCACCAGTGACCCCCTGGGGCTAGCGGGAGGAAAGGGCGGAGAGCAGTTCTTC.

This rearrangement joins TRBV7-2 to TRBJ1-3; a possible D gene is TRBD1 (5 bases). The CDR3 runs 14 residues. The V gene lost 5 bases and the J gene lost 0 bases, with 8 bases spanning the gap. CDR1 is SGHTA and CDR2 is FQGNSA in the germline V gene. CDR3 nucleotide sequence: TGTGCCAGCAGCCCGCAGGGCTCTGGAAACACCATATATTTT. This translates into CASSPQGSGNTIYF.

The chain employs TRBV7-3 and TRBJ1-4, with D possibly matching TRBD1 (6 bases). Trimming removed 5 bases at V and 0 bases at J, with 10 bases between. Looked up from germline, CDR1 is SGHTA and CDR2 is FQGTGA. This CDR3 comprises 15 residues. CDR3 residues: CASSPGTTTNEKLFF. CDR3 DNA sequence: TGTGCCAGCAGCCCCGGGACAACAACTAATGAAAAACTGTTTTTT.

In its sample, this clone was seen a few times. The chain has TRBV7-6 and TRBJ2-2; 7 bases match TRBD1. This CDR3 region has 14 residues. From germline, CDR1 is SGHVS and CDR2 FNYEAQ. J lost 4 bases, V lost 2 bases, and 1 base had no gene match. The CDR3 DNA sequence: TGTGCCAGCAGCTTATCAGGGGGCACCGGGGAGCTGTTTTTT. Residues: CASSLSGGTGELFF.

The chain is built from TRBV6-5 and TRBJ1-4; TRBD1 might be the D (5 bases). The CDR3 is made up of 16 amino acids. The V gene lost 4 bases and the J gene lost 3 bases, with 15 bases spanning the gap. Germline CDR1 and CDR2: MNHEY and SVGAGI. Here the CDR3 reads CASSFSGEGSNEKLFF. The CDR3 DNA sequence: TGTGCCAGCAGTTTCAGCGGGGAGGGGTCTAATGAAAAACTGTTTTTT.

The chain combines TRBV5-4 with TRBJ1-6, with no clear D. This CDR3 region has 14 residues. V was trimmed by 0 bases and J by 7 bases, leaving 8 bases between them. Germline loops: CDR1 SGHNT, CDR2 YYREEE (reference sequence). In nucleotides, the CDR3 is TGTGCCAGCAGCTTGGGGGAGCGGAATTCACCCCTCCACTTT. It yields the protein CASSLGERNSPLHF.

V and J are TRBV19 and TRBJ1-1; no reliable D call. The germline V gene has CDR1 LNHDA and CDR2 SQIVND (reference sequence). This CDR3 spans 13 amino acids. Deletions cut 11 bases from V and 4 bases from J, with 17 bases between. CDR3 amino acids: CAASGRAPTEAFF. The CDR3 DNA reads TGTGCCGCATCTGGGAGGGCACCCACTGAAGCTTTCTTT.

The chain is built from TRBV4-1 and TRBJ1-3, with a possible D match to TRBD1 (5 bases). V was cut by 1 base and J by 6 bases, with 7 bases left in between. This CDR3 contains 13 residues. Germline V gene data show CDR1 as MGHRA and CDR2 as YSYEKL. The CDR3 coding sequence is TGCGCCAGCAGCCAAGGGGGGGAAAACACCATATATTTT. It yields the protein CASSQGGENTIYF.

V is TRBV6-1 and J is TRBJ2-2; the D gene is possibly TRBD2 (5 bases). Looked up from germline, CDR1 is MNHNS and CDR2 is SASEGT. The CDR3 contains 15 residues. V lost 0 bases, J lost 5 bases, and 10 bases lay in between. The CDR3 region is CASSEAPVATGELFF. For the CDR3, the DNA is TGTGCCAGCAGTGAAGCGCCCGTAGCGACCGGGGAGCTGTTTTTT.

This clone appeared many times. The J gene is TRBJ1-2, the V gene TRBV16; D call uncertain. Trimming took 4 bases from V and 2 from J, leaving 17 bases between them. CDR3 length: 16 residues. CDR1 KGHSY and CDR2 FQNENV come from the germline V gene. The chain's CDR3 is CASSPVEIIRNYGYTF. CDR3 DNA: TGTGCCAGCAGCCCGGTGGAGATAATCAGAAACTATGGCTACACCTTC.

The rearrangement joins TRBV27 to TRBJ2-7; D not resolved. The V and J ends lost 2 bases and 3 bases respectively, with 17 bases between them. The CDR3 sequence is 16 residues long. Per the germline V gene, CDR1 is MNHEY and CDR2 is SMNVEV (reference sequence). The CDR3 loop is CASSLQVGSYSYEQYV. In DNA, the CDR3 is TGTGCCAGCAGTTTACAAGTCGGTAGCTATAGCTACGAGCAGTACGTC.